These 20 T cell receptor beta chains share one sample of origin, sequenced in a study of cytotoxic CD8 clonotypes in ibrutinib-treated CLL. TCRdb's copy holds only in-frame clones and misses some; the assay was immunoSEQ multiplex PCR. The sample carries roughly 70,000 clones, more than 70% recorded once. This specimen was PBMCs, taken at disease progression, from a patient treated with ibrutinib. Source of these receptors: a human donor with chronic lymphocytic leukemia.

The rearrangement joins TRBV29-1 to TRBJ1-2; no firm D call. In germline, CDR1 is SQVTM, CDR2 ANQGSEA. Between the trimmed V and J ends, which lost 4 bases and 8 bases, there was a span of 14 bases. There are 12 residues in the CDR3. CDR3: CSVAFRAGGYTF. CDR3 bases: TGCAGCGTTGCGTTCCGGGCTGGCGGCTACACCTTC.

This clone was detected a few times. The rearrangement uses TRBV25-1 and TRBJ1-1, with D uncertain. Trimming removed 1 base from V and 4 bases from J, with 4 bases in between. CDR3 length equals 12 residues. Germline CDR1 MGHDK, CDR2 SYGVNS. As DNA, the CDR3 is TGTGCCAGCAGTGAATTGGGCACTGAAGCTTTCTTT. This gives the protein CASSELGTEAFF.

This chain connects TRBV7-2 to TRBJ1-1, with D perhaps TRBD1 (5 bases). This CDR3 is 13 amino acids long. CDR1 is SGHTA and CDR2 is FQGNSA in the germline V gene. The V and J ends lost 5 bases and 4 bases respectively, with 11 bases between them. CDR3 in amino acids: CASSRSGATEAFF. The CDR3 DNA reads TGTGCCAGCAGCCGTAGTGGGGCCACTGAAGCTTTCTTT. The variable domain in full, completed from reference TRBV7-2 and TRBJ1-1, reads GAGVSQSPSNKVTEKGKDVELRCDPISGHTALYWYRQSLGQGLEFLIYFQGNSAPDKSGLPSDRFSAERTGGSVSTLTIQRTQQEDSAVYLCASSRSGATEAFFGQGTRLTVV.

The rearrangement joins TRBV15 to TRBJ1-1, with 7 bases matching TRBD1. The length of the CDR3 is 15 residues. The J segment lost 1 base and the V segment lost 3 bases, leaving 5 bases of the junction unmatched. CDR1 is LNHNV and CDR2 is YYDKDF in the germline V gene (reference sequence). In DNA form, the CDR3 reads TGTGCCACCAGCAGGCCACAGGGGCCGAACACTGAAGCTTTCTTT. This translates into CATSRPQGPNTEAFF.

V gene TRBV19 combines with J gene TRBJ1-3; no clear D. Trimming removed 5 bases at V and 2 bases at J, with 13 bases between. CDR1 and CDR2 from the germline V gene are LNHDA and SQIVND (reference sequence). The CDR3 consists of 15 residues. This chain's CDR3 is CASSPPLFPGNTIYF. The CDR3, as DNA: TGTGCCAGTAGTCCGCCCTTATTCCCTGGAAACACCATATATTTT. Complete variable domain (other parts from reference TRBV19 and TRBJ1-3): DGGITQSPKYLFRKEGQNVTLSCEQNLNHDAMYWYRQDPGQGLRLIYYSQIVNDFQKGDIAEGYSVSREKKESFPLTVTSAQKNPTAFYLCASSPPLFPGNTIYFGEGSWLTVV.

V is TRBV28 and J is TRBJ2-7; D is unclear. Germline CDR1 is MDHEN and CDR2 is SYDVKM. V shed 3 bases and J shed 3 bases, with 6 bases lying between them. CDR3 length: 12 amino acids. The CDR3 sequence is CASSLQFYEQYF. CDR3 DNA: TGTGCCAGCAGTTTGCAATTCTACGAGCAGTACTTC.

The chain carries TRBV6-5 and TRBJ2-7, with D unresolved. This CDR3 has 13 amino acids. V was shortened by 2 bases and J by 2 bases, with 7 bases between the two germline ends. The germline gives CDR1 MNHEY, CDR2 SVGAGI. This CDR3 is CASSYRAPYEQYF. CDR3 sequence (DNA): TGTGCCAGCAGTTACAGGGCACCCTACGAGCAGTACTTC.

The rearrangement joins TRBV6-6 to TRBJ1-2, with a tentative D call TRBD1 (5 bases). The CDR3 is 15 amino acids. The V gene's germline CDR1 is MNHNY and CDR2 SVGAGI (reference sequence). Trimming stripped 2 bases from V and 1 base from J, with 11 bases between. This CDR3 reads CASSYIRVGNYGYTF. The CDR3, as DNA: TGTGCCAGCAGTTACATCAGGGTTGGTAACTATGGCTACACCTTC.

V is TRBV4-1 and J is TRBJ2-2, with 8 bases identical to TRBD2. The CDR3 length is 12 residues. V lost 6 bases to trimming and J lost 8 bases; unmatched junction nucleotides: 2. The germline V gene encodes CDR1 MGHRA and CDR2 YSYEKL. DNA for the CDR3: TGCGCCAGCAGGCGACTAGCGGGGGAGCTGTTTTTT. It encodes CASRRLAGELFF.

This clone is a singleton in its sample. The chain uses TRBV7-8 and TRBJ2-7; TRBD1 matches 7 bases. Trimming took 2 bases from V and 3 from J; bases not matched to a gene: 4. The V gene's germline CDR1 is SGHVS and CDR2 FQNEAQ. The CDR3 is 14 amino acids. DNA for the CDR3: TGTGCCAGCAGCTTACTAGGGGGCGTCTACGAGCAGTACTTC. Translating it yields CASSLLGGVYEQYF.

This chain connects TRBV30 to TRBJ1-1; TRBD1 agrees at 7 bases. J was trimmed by 1 base and V by 8 bases; bases with no gene match: 10. CDR1 is GTSNPN and CDR2 is SVGIG in the germline V gene (reference sequence). The CDR3 covers 14 residues. The CDR3 DNA reads as TGTGCCGCACCGGCCCGGGACAGGAACACTGAAGCTTTCTTT. Encoded protein: CAAPARDRNTEAFF. Variable domain in full (rest from reference TRBV30 and TRBJ1-1): SQTIHQWPATLVQPVGSPLSLECTVEGTSNPNLYWYRQAAGRGLQLLFYSVGIGQISSEVPQNLSASRPQDRQFILSSKKLLLSDSGFYLCAAPARDRNTEAFFGQGTRLTVV.

This clone has a handful of counts. This rearrangement joins TRBV30 to TRBJ2-7, with 9 bases identical to TRBD1. Per the germline V gene, CDR1 is GTSNPN and CDR2 is SVGIG (reference sequence). The CDR3 contains 13 residues. The CDR3, as DNA: TGTGCGTGCCTCGGGACAGGGCCTTTGGAGCAGTACTTC. Translation gives CACLGTGPLEQYF.

This clone came up once. The rearrangement links TRBV7-8 to TRBJ2-7; D unresolved. Trimming left V 5 bases short and J 0 bases short, with 8 bases between. Germline CDR1 SGHVS, CDR2 FQNEAQ. The CDR3 spans 13 residues. CDR3: CASSLTSSYEQYF. CDR3 sequence (DNA): TGTGCCAGCAGCCTCACGAGCTCCTACGAGCAGTACTTC.

The chain is built from TRBV6-5 and TRBJ2-7; D possibly corresponds to TRBD1 (6 bases). The CDR3 has 14 residues. CDR1 is MNHEY and CDR2 is SVGAGI in the germline V gene. V dropped 0 bases and J dropped 2 bases, with 8 bases sitting between them. CDR3 bases: TGTGCCAGCAGTTACTCTGGGGGCCCCTACGAGCAGTACTTC. This codes for CASSYSGGPYEQYF.

This chain links TRBV28 with TRBJ2-7, with 8 bases aligning to TRBD2. The CDR3 spans 14 residues. Trimming cost V 2 bases and J 3 bases; bases outside gene matches: 3. Germline V gene data show CDR1 as MDHEN and CDR2 as SYDVKM. The CDR3 reads CASSLNGGGYEQYF. CDR3 DNA sequence: TGTGCCAGCAGTTTAAACGGGGGGGGCTACGAGCAGTACTTC. Full variable domain (missing parts from reference TRBV28 and TRBJ2-7): DVKVTQSSRYLVKRTGEKVFLECVQDMDHENMFWYRQDPGLGLRLIYFSYDVKMKEKGDIPEGYSVSREKKERFSLILESASTNQTSMYLCASSLNGGGYEQYFGPGTRLTVT.

The chain recombines TRBV5-1 with TRBJ1-1, with 7 bases lining up with TRBD1. Germline V gene sequence: CDR1 SGHRS, CDR2 YFSETQ. The CDR3 covers 14 residues. Trimming took 3 bases from V and 1 from J; bases not matched to a gene: 3. CDR3: CASSSGQPNTEAFF. The CDR3 nucleotides read TGCGCCAGCAGCTCGGGACAGCCGAACACTGAAGCTTTCTTT.

This clone was counted only a few times. The chain carries TRBV27 and TRBJ2-7; D gene uncertain. CDR1 is MNHEY and CDR2 is SMNVEV in the germline V gene (reference sequence). This CDR3 region has 14 residues. V lost 4 bases, J lost 4 bases, and 14 bases lay in between. The CDR3 DNA reads TGTGCCAGCAGTTCGCTGCACAGCCTTTACGAGCAGTACTTC. It codes for CASSSLHSLYEQYF.

This chain connects TRBV7-9 to TRBJ2-2; the D gene is possibly TRBD1 (5 bases). Germline V gene lookup returns CDR1 SEHNR and CDR2 FQNEAQ (reference sequence). V was clipped by 2 bases and J by 4 bases, with 11 bases between them. This CDR3 has 15 amino acids. CDR3 DNA sequence: TGTGCCAGCAGCTTATTCAGGGTTGGCACCGGGGAGCTGTTTTTT. Translating gives CASSLFRVGTGELFF.

This chain connects TRBV6-6 to TRBJ1-2, with D possibly being TRBD1 (6 bases). CDR1 MNHNY and CDR2 SVGAGI come from the germline V gene (reference sequence). CDR3 length: 12 residues. V lost 6 bases to trimming and J lost 8 bases, with 13 bases between them. The CDR3 sequence: CASRKQGRGYTF. The CDR3 coding sequence is TGTGCCAGCAGGAAACAGGGTAGGGGCTACACCTTC.

The chain recombines TRBV5-1 with TRBJ2-1; D is uncertain. Per the germline V gene, CDR1 is SGHRS and CDR2 is YFSETQ. Deletions cut 2 bases from V and 7 bases from J, with 7 bases between. CDR3 size: 12 residues. The CDR3 here is CASSFVGNEQFF. The DNA of the CDR3 is TGCGCCAGCAGCTTCGTTGGGAATGAGCAGTTCTTC.